This TCR beta chain was recorded in a study of regulatory T cells in long-lasting Graves disease. Study-wide results and limits: Persistent disease preferred TRBV28, TRBJ1-2 and TRBJ2-5; new disease, TRBV20-1 and TRBJ2-1.

This clonotype appeared many times. Its antigen remains unknown. Trimming removed 11 bases from V and 4 bases from J, with 17 bases in between. This CDR3 is built from 14 residues. Germline V gene sequence: CDR1 WNHNN, CDR2 SYGVQD (reference sequence). The time point: newly diagnosed GD, antithyroid drugs for less than 3 months. There was RNA extracted from PBMCs, and the TCR library was made from it. CDR3-region Arm-PCR and iRepertoire HTBI primers produced the TCR beta libraries. TCRdb re-derived calls from the multiplex PCR reads in MiXCR, one entry per CDR3 protein. The sample holds a few hundred thousand distinct CDR3 sequences, roughly 14% seen once. This same sample was also part of a study on T cells in Graves' hyperthyroidism and ophthalmopathy. That source reports: Newly diagnosed patients aged 18 to 65 had hyperthyroidism of under 2 months' duration. With the HTBI primer set, the TCR CDR3 went through a first round of RT-PCR.

Sequenced here: peripheral blood mononuclear cells (PBMCs), sampled at new diagnosis, from a patient treated with antithyroid drugs. The chain couples TRBV10-1 to TRBJ2-2, with D tentatively TRBD1 (5 bases). This sequence originates from a man between 25 and 39 years old with Graves disease. The CDR3 region is CAFWAAQGTGELFF. The CDR3 coding sequence is TGCGCCTTTTGGGCAGCTCAGGGCACCGGGGAGCTGTTTTTT.